This T cell receptor beta chain emerged from a study of lymphopenia after photon versus proton radiotherapy. Study-level results: After the lymphocyte nadir, photon-treated repertoires showed oligoclonal expansion, especially of CD8+ Temra cells. Photon-treated patients lost naive T cells and TCR diversity; proton-treated stayed stable. Only patients who died were analyzed for survival; proton advantage is unproven.

The length of the CDR3 is 16 residues. The ends were cut back, 0 bases at V and 0 bases at J, with 6 bases in the middle. Germline V lookup: CDR1 MGHRA, CDR2 YSYEKL. A remark on this clone: The antigen is undetermined.

The protocol was immunoSEQ multiplex PCR, while the TCRdb copy is restricted to in-frame clones and leaves out a portion. The repertoire holds 60,000 to 75,000 clones, with about 90% as singletons. Sequences were derived from peripheral blood, sampled from a patient treated with photon-based radiotherapy. This TCR was sampled from a man in his forties with gastric cancer. The chain uses TRBV4-1 and TRBJ1-6; D gene ambiguous. CDR3 loop: CASSQDSRSYNSPLHF. The CDR3 region has the DNA TGCGCCAGCAGCCAAGATAGTCGCTCCTATAATTCACCCCTCCACTTT.